The 25 T cell receptor beta chains listed next were all sequenced from one sample in a study of T cells after yellow fever vaccination. TCRdb redid the calling of the 5' RACE reads with MiXCR, one entry per CDR3 protein. Counted here are hundreds of thousands of distinct CDR3 sequences, approximately 13% occurring once; the ten biggest clones make up over 11%. Sequences were derived from PBMCs, sampled on the day of the yellow fever booster vaccination. The receptor source for this set is a man aged 30 to 39 who received the YFV17D yellow fever vaccine.

This clonotype was counted only a few times. The DNA for the CDR3 is TGTGCCAGCAGGTACGAGGAGCAGTACTTC. Its translation: CASRYEEQYF. The J gene is TRBJ2-7, the V gene TRBV2; no clear D gene. Between the trimmed V and J ends, which lost 6 bases and 7 bases, there was a span of 7 bases. The CDR3 has 10 amino acids. Germline-derived CDR1 and CDR2 are SNHLY and FYNNEI.

This clonotype was picked up a small number of times. The chain recombines TRBV20-1 with TRBJ2-3; 9 bases agree with TRBD2. The junction had 12 bases not matched to a gene; V was cut back by 8 bases and J by 6 bases. Germline loops: CDR1 DFQATT, CDR2 SNEGSKA (reference sequence). CDR3 length: 14 residues. The CDR3, as DNA: TGCAGTAGAGCCCGGGCGGGAGGGACCGATACGCAGTATTTT. Translated: CSRARAGGTDTQYF.

The chain is built from TRBV29-1 and TRBJ1-4; D uncertain. Germline V CDR1 and CDR2: SQVTM, ANQGSEA. The CDR3 runs 10 residues. The V gene lost 3 bases and the J gene lost 7 bases, with 3 bases spanning the gap. This CDR3 reads CSVEVEKLFF. For the CDR3, the DNA is TGCAGCGTTGAGGTTGAAAAACTGTTTTTT.

This chain joins TRBV4-3 and TRBJ2-2; D gene ambiguous. Trimming removed 4 bases from V and 6 bases from J, with 18 bases in between. The germline gives CDR1 LGHNA, CDR2 YSLEER. This CDR3 has 16 amino acids. CDR3 in amino acids: CASSREESLTPGELFF. Written as DNA, the CDR3 is TGCGCCAGCAGCCGAGAAGAGAGTCTGACCCCCGGGGAGCTGTTTTTT.

The chain joins TRBV5-5 to TRBJ2-2; TRBD2 matches at 7 bases. V lost 4 bases and J lost 5; bases outside the gene matches: 5. Germline assignment: CDR1 SGHKS and CDR2 YYEKEE (reference sequence). This CDR3 has 14 residues. CDR3 residues: CASSPGLETGELFF. CDR3 nucleotides: TGTGCCAGCAGCCCAGGACTAGAAACCGGGGAGCTGTTTTTT. The full variable domain, with the rest looked up from reference TRBV5-5 and TRBJ2-2, is DAGVTQSPTHLIKTRGQQVTLRCSPISGHKSVSWYQQVLGQGPQFIFQYYEKEERGRGNFPDRFSARQFPNYSSELNVNALLLGDSALYLCASSPGLETGELFFGEGSRLTVL.

This clonotype was seen a handful of times. V usage is TRBV12-3 or TRBV12-4 and J usage is TRBJ2-3, with TRBD1 identical over 7 bases. Trimming at V came to 7 bases and at J to 2 bases, leaving 9 bases not matched to a gene. This CDR3 spans 15 amino acids. CDR3 sequence: CASTRQGLLTDTQYF. The CDR3 DNA follows: TGTGCCAGCACCCGACAGGGTCTCCTCACAGATACGCAGTATTTT.

This clonotype was seen a handful of times. The chain recombines TRBV6-5 with TRBJ2-7, with TRBD1 as a possible D gene (5 bases). The CDR3 totals 12 residues. Trimming took 6 bases from V and 2 from J, leaving 8 bases between them. CDR1 and CDR2 from the germline V gene are MNHEY and SVGAGI. CDR3: CASRGRAYEQYF. The CDR3 DNA reads as TGTGCCAGCAGGGGCAGGGCCTACGAGCAGTACTTC.

This clonotype occurred many times. The gene calls are TRBV7-2 and TRBJ2-3; D is unclear. Trimming left V 3 bases short and J 14 bases short, with 15 bases between. CDR1 is SGHTA and CDR2 is FQGNSA in the germline V gene. This CDR3 comprises 12 residues. This CDR3 is CASSFSPPLRYF. The DNA of the CDR3 is TGTGCCAGCAGCTTTTCACCCCCCCTCCGGTATTTT.

The V gene is TRBV7-9, the J gene TRBJ2-3; D is uncertain. From germline, CDR1 is SEHNR and CDR2 FQNEAQ (reference sequence). Trimming removed 4 bases at V and 0 bases at J, with 11 bases between. The CDR3 sequence is 15 residues long. The CDR3 DNA is TGTGCCAGCAGCTATCCGAAAGGAAGCACAGATACGCAGTATTTT. It is translated as CASSYPKGSTDTQYF. Supplemented by reference TRBV7-9 and TRBJ2-3, the full variable domain reads DTGVSQNPRHKITKRGQNVTFRCDPISEHNRLYWYRQTLGQGPEFLTYFQNEAQLEKSRLLSDRFSAERPKGSFSTLEIQRTEQGDSAMYLCASSYPKGSTDTQYFGPGTRLTVL.

This clonotype was picked up a small number of times. The chain couples TRBV5-6 to TRBJ2-7; the D gene is possibly TRBD2 (6 bases). Per the germline V gene, CDR1 is SGHDT and CDR2 is YYEEEE. With 1 base removed from V and 0 bases from J, the gap between germline ends came to 14 bases. This CDR3 is built from 16 residues. CDR3 protein: CASSLRDLGNSYEQYF. The CDR3 region has the DNA TGTGCCAGCAGCTTGCGGGACTTGGGAAACTCCTACGAGCAGTACTTC.

CDR3 amino acids: CASSLGQFYEQFF. CDR3 bases: TGTGCCAGCAGTTTAGGTCAGTTCTATGAGCAGTTCTTC. The genes are TRBV12-3 or TRBV12-4 and TRBJ2-1; no clear D gene. With 1 base removed from V and 8 bases from J, the gap between germline ends came to 9 bases. This CDR3 has 13 residues.

The V and J genes are TRBV20-1 and TRBJ2-3; weak D call: TRBD1 (5 bases). The V gene lost 1 base and the J gene lost 2 bases, with 13 bases spanning the gap. The CDR3 runs 15 residues. The germline V gene encodes CDR1 DFQATT and CDR2 SNEGSKA (reference sequence). The CDR3 sequence is CSARGQGGNTDTQYF. CDR3 in DNA: TGCAGTGCTAGAGGCCAGGGCGGAAACACAGATACGCAGTATTTT.

This clonotype came up a few times. The genes are TRBV19 and TRBJ2-7; unclear D gene. The V gene lost 3 bases and the J gene lost 2 bases, with 11 bases spanning the gap. This CDR3 contains 14 residues. Germline values: CDR1 LNHDA, CDR2 SQIVND (reference sequence). CDR3 residues: CASSISPGPYEQYF. CDR3 coding DNA: TGTGCCAGTAGTATTAGTCCAGGACCCTACGAGCAGTACTTC.

The chain employs TRBV27 and TRBJ1-2, with 7 bases identical to TRBD1. J gave up 4 bases and V 6 bases, and 17 bases lay outside the gene matches. This CDR3 is built from 17 residues. Germline CDR1 and CDR2: MNHEY and SMNVEV (reference sequence). Here the CDR3 reads CASSSLQGQGIFYGYTF. DNA of the CDR3: TGTGCCAGCAGCTCCTTACAGGGGCAGGGTATCTTCTATGGCTACACCTTC.

This clonotype came up a few times. The chain is built from TRBV15 and TRBJ2-2; possibly TRBD2 for D (7 bases). V was cut by 7 bases and J by 4 bases, with 16 bases left in between. CDR1 is LNHNV, CDR2 YYDKDF, per germline (reference sequence). This CDR3 is built from 15 residues. This chain's CDR3 is CATTIGGRGTGELFF. The CDR3 coding sequence is TGTGCCACCACCATCGGGGGGCGCGGCACCGGGGAGCTGTTTTTT.

V and J are TRBV18 and TRBJ2-2; 7 nucleotides match TRBD2. There are 16 residues in the CDR3. With 3 bases clipped from V and 5 bases from J, the junction kept 9 bases outside the gene matches. Germline-derived CDR1 and CDR2 are KGHSH and LQKENI. Written as DNA, the CDR3 is TGTGCCAGCTCACCCCTTGGGACTACGGAAACCGGGGAGCTGTTTTTT. Its protein is CASSPLGTTETGELFF.

The chain employs TRBV19 and TRBJ1-1; no clear D gene. CDR1 is LNHDA and CDR2 is SQIVND in the germline V gene (reference sequence). This CDR3 is 13 amino acids long. V was trimmed by 4 bases and J by 4 bases, leaving 10 bases between them. The CDR3 nucleotides read TGTGCCAGTAGTAGCCTTGGGCGCACTGAAGCTTTCTTT. Its translation: CASSSLGRTEAFF. The entire variable domain, with the rest obtained from reference TRBV19 and TRBJ1-1, is as follows: DGGITQSPKYLFRKEGQNVTLSCEQNLNHDAMYWYRQDPGQGLRLIYYSQIVNDFQKGDIAEGYSVSREKKESFPLTVTSAQKNPTAFYLCASSSLGRTEAFFGQGTRLTVV.

In its sample, this clonotype was seen a few times. The chain combines TRBV5-1 with TRBJ2-1; the D gene is possibly TRBD1 (5 bases). The germline V gene has CDR1 SGHRS and CDR2 YFSETQ. This CDR3 spans 14 amino acids. The V gene lost 3 bases and the J gene lost 7 bases, with 14 bases spanning the gap. The DNA for the CDR3 is TGCGCCAGCAGCTCTGGGGCAGTAATGAATGAGCAGTTCTTC. Its protein is CASSSGAVMNEQFF.

The table lists this clonotype with a few counts. V gene TRBV29-1 combines with J gene TRBJ2-7, with 7 bases lining up with TRBD1. Losses at the gene ends were 4 bases for V and 3 bases for J; bases not matched to a gene: 6. This CDR3 comprises 13 residues. Germline V gives CDR1 SQVTM, CDR2 ANQGSEA. CDR3 DNA: TGCAGCGTTGCAACAGGGGAGAACTACGAGCAGTACTTC. Amino acids: CSVATGENYEQYF.

The chain uses TRBV28 and TRBJ1-2; a weak D match, TRBD1 (6 bases). Germline CDR1 reads MDHEN; CDR2 reads SYDVKM. This CDR3 contains 13 residues. Trimming left V 6 bases short and J 8 bases short, with 16 bases between. The CDR3 nucleotides are TGTGCCAGCAGGGGCCCGGGGGCCTGGGGCTACACCTTC. It codes for CASRGPGAWGYTF.

This clonotype occurred a few times. The CDR3 DNA reads as TGTGCCAGCAGCCAAGGACGCACAGAGACCCAGTACTTC. It is translated as CASSQGRTETQYF. The chain recombines TRBV11-2 with TRBJ2-5; no reliable D call. This CDR3 contains 13 residues. Trimming took 5 bases from V and 4 from J, leaving 11 bases between them. Germline values: CDR1 SGHAT, CDR2 FQNNGV. The whole variable domain, filled in from reference TRBV11-2 and TRBJ2-5, reads EAGVAQSPRYKIIEKRQSVAFWCNPISGHATLYWYQQILGQGPKLLIQFQNNGVVDDSQLPKDRFSAERLKGVDSTLKIQPAKLEDSAVYLCASSQGRTETQYFGPGTRLLVL.

This chain links TRBV2 with TRBJ2-7; 8 positions agree with TRBD1. The CDR3 contains 16 residues. The V gene end was trimmed by 3 bases and the J gene end by 2 bases; junction bases not matched to a gene: 9. Per germline, CDR1 SNHLY and CDR2 FYNNEI. The CDR3 reads CASSDVRTGFTYEQYF. CDR3 nucleotide sequence: TGTGCCAGCAGTGATGTTCGGACAGGGTTTACCTACGAGCAGTACTTC.

This clonotype appeared a few times. The chain links TRBV20-1 to TRBJ2-2; 9 nucleotides match TRBD2. The CDR3 has 18 amino acids. Germline CDR1 DFQATT, CDR2 SNEGSKA (reference sequence). With V trimmed by 0 bases and J by 3 bases, 11 bases remained unmatched. This CDR3 reads CSARDLAGRAGDTGELFF. CDR3 DNA: TGCAGTGCTAGAGACCTAGCGGGGAGGGCCGGGGACACCGGGGAGCTGTTTTTT.

About this clonotype: The junction and the germline gene differ at one end; a read error may be behind it. This chain links TRBV7-9 with TRBJ2-2; no reliable D call. Germline assignment: CDR1 SEHNR and CDR2 FQNEAQ (reference sequence). The CDR3 has 15 amino acids. Written as DNA, the CDR3 is TGTGCCAGCAGCTTAGCGGCTCGGAACACCGAGGAGCTGTTTTTT. Its translation: CASSLAARNTEELFF.

This clonotype was observed a few times. This chain links TRBV20-1 with TRBJ2-1; D possibly uses TRBD1 or TRBD2 (7 bases each). Germline values: CDR1 DFQATT, CDR2 SNEGSKA (reference sequence). Trimming pared 5 bases from V and 10 bases from J, leaving 21 bases between. This CDR3 has 14 amino acids. CDR3 protein: CSAYQGGGGEEQFF. The CDR3 coding sequence is TGCAGTGCTTACCAGGGGGGCGGGGGCGAGGAGCAGTTCTTC.